These 7 T cell receptor beta chains were sequenced from one sample in a study of response to subunit inactivated influenza vaccine. MiXCR, run by TCRdb on the RT-PCR reads, gives a single entry per CDR3 protein. The sample has about 520,000 distinct CDR3 sequences; less than 30% are singletons. The source was CD4+ T cells sorted from PBMCs, collected roughly 5 days after vaccination. The receptors shown here come from a man in his fifties who received an inactivated influenza vaccine.

This clonotype came up a few times. V and J are TRBV12-3 or TRBV12-4 and TRBJ1-2; D ambiguous. The V end lost 6 bases, the J end lost 4 bases, and 18 bases lay between the germline ends. The CDR3 has 15 residues. In nucleotides, the CDR3 is TGTGCCAGCAGCCAGGACCCATACGGAGGCTATGGCTACACCTTC. Amino acids: CASSQDPYGGYGYTF.

The table lists this clonotype with a few counts. The chain carries TRBV5-1 and TRBJ2-5, with D possibly matching TRBD1 (5 bases). Germline V gene data show CDR1 as SGHRS and CDR2 as YFSETQ. There are 15 residues in the CDR3. The V and J ends lost 3 bases and 0 bases respectively, with 12 bases between them. As DNA, the CDR3 is TGCGCCAGCAGCTACCAGGGTGCTCACCAAGAGACCCAGTACTTC. Translating gives CASSYQGAHQETQYF.

A few counts support this clonotype. This chain joins TRBV4-2 and TRBJ2-7; tentative D call: TRBD1 (6 bases). Trimming shortened V by 0 bases and J by 0 bases, and 18 bases separated the two germline ends. The CDR3 has 18 amino acids. Germline lookup yields CDR1 LGHNA and CDR2 YNFKEQ. The CDR3 here is CASSQDLSRTVTSYEQYF. The CDR3 DNA reads TGTGCCAGCAGCCAAGACCTTAGCCGGACAGTTACCTCCTACGAGCAGTACTTC.

The V gene is TRBV6-2 or TRBV6-3, the J gene TRBJ2-1; D unclear. Trimming removed 7 bases at V and 4 bases at J, with 8 bases between. CDR3 length: 12 amino acids. Germline CDR1 and CDR2: MNHEY and SVGEGT. In nucleotides, the CDR3 is TGTGCCAGCACGGAAAGATACAATGAGCAGTTCTTC. As protein: CASTERYNEQFF.

This clonotype was recorded a few times. The chain carries TRBV28 and TRBJ1-1; a weak D match, TRBD1 (5 bases). This CDR3 comprises 16 residues. The V gene lost 3 bases and the J gene lost 5 bases, with 19 bases spanning the gap. Germline CDR1 and CDR2: MDHEN and SYDVKM. This CDR3 is CASSFRAWQGRTEAFF. The CDR3 DNA follows: TGTGCCAGCAGTTTTCGTGCGTGGCAGGGAAGGACTGAAGCTTTCTTT.

The gene calls are TRBV20-1 and TRBJ2-3; 9 nucleotides match TRBD2. CDR3 length: 15 amino acids. The trim removed 0 bases at V and 6 bases at J, leaving 7 bases unmatched. CDR1 and CDR2 from the germline V gene are DFQATT and SNEGSKA (reference sequence). CDR3 in amino acids: CSARDPSGAPDTQYF. CDR3 DNA sequence: TGCAGTGCTAGAGACCCTAGCGGGGCCCCCGATACGCAGTATTTT.

This CDR3 is CSASLPPTYNEQFF. CDR3 nucleotides: TGCAGTGCTAGCTTACCCCCAACCTACAATGAGCAGTTCTTC. V gene TRBV20-1 combines with J gene TRBJ2-1; D is unresolved. This CDR3 spans 14 amino acids. Germline V gene lookup returns CDR1 DFQATT and CDR2 SNEGSKA (reference sequence). Trimming removed 3 bases at V and 2 bases at J, with 11 bases between.